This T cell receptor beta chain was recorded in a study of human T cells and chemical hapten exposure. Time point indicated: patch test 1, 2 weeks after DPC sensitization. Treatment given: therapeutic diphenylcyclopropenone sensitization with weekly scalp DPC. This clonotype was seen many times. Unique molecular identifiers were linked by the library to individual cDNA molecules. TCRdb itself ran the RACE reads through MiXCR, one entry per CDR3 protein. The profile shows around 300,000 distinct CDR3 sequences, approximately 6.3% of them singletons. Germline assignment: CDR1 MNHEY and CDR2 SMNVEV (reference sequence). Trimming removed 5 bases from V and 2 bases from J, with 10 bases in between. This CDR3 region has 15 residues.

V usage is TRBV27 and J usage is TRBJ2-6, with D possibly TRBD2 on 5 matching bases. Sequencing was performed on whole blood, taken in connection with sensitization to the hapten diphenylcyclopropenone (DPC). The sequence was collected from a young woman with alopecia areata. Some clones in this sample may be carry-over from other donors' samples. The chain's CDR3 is CASSPWTAGANVLTF. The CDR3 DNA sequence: TGTGCCAGCAGTCCCTGGACTGCTGGGGCCAACGTCCTGACTTTC.